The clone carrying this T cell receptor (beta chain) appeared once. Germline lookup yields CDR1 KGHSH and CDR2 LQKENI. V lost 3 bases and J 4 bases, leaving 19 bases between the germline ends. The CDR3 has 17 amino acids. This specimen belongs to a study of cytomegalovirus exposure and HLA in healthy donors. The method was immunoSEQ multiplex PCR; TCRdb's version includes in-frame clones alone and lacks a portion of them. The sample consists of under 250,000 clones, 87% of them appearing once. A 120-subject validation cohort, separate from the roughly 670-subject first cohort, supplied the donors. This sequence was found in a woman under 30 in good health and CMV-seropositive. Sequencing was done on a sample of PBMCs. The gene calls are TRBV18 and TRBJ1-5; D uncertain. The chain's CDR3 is CASSPTARPSANQPQHF. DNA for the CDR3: TGTGCCAGCTCACCGACCGCTAGGCCTTCCGCTAATCAGCCCCAGCATTTT.